This T cell receptor beta chain was recovered during a study of CD8+ T cells in alopecia areata. General observations from the study: Greater clonality was observed in lesional scalp samples, especially alopecia totalis/universalis, versus normal scalp.

PBMC-derived CD4+ and CD8+ T cells were sorted. cDNA reverse transcribed from extracted RNA served as the sequencing template. Method: immunoSEQ multiplex PCR; TCRdb's copy keeps in-frame clones and lacks some. The profile covers under 130,000 clones, with roughly half appearing a single time and around 10% taken by the ten largest. The CDR3 has 13 residues. Germline assignment: CDR1 SGHRS and CDR2 YFSETQ. With 4 bases removed from V and 1 base from J, the gap between germline ends came to 8 bases. Remarks on this clone: As yet, its antigen is unknown.

Sequenced material: CD4+ T cells sorted from blood. The genes are TRBV5-1 and TRBJ1-1, with D hard to call. The TCR originated in a human donor in good health. CDR3 in DNA: TGCGCCAGCAGCCCCGATGCGAACACTGAAGCTTTCTTT. It encodes CASSPDANTEAFF.